This T cell receptor beta chain comes out of a study of cytomegalovirus exposure and HLA in healthy donors. Study observations and caveats: Per published reports, the classifier diagnosed cytomegalovirus status with high specificity and sensitivity. There were reportedly fewer N-insertions in an Asian-associated ancestry cluster than the approximately 600-donor mean, in a later analysis. It has been reported that TCR beta sequences accurately predicted the HLA-A and HLA-B alleles of most subjects.

This clone was detected a few times. Its antigen is currently unknown. The CDR3 consists of 16 residues. Trimming shortened V by 4 bases and J by 2 bases, and 18 bases separated the two germline ends. CDR1 and CDR2 (germline): PRHDT, FYEKMQ (reference sequence). With 60 Vbeta and 13 Jbeta primers, the PCR was carried out. Generated by immunoSEQ multiplex PCR, the TCRdb table keeps only in-frame clones and is missing some. This table holds about 180,000 clones, 77% found once. Sequenced material: PBMCs. V gene TRBV13 combines with J gene TRBJ2-7; possibly TRBD1 for D (6 bases). This receptor was taken from a woman aged 55 to 70 in good health and CMV-seropositive. CDR3 protein: CASSSRTGSPTYEQYF. Here the CDR3 DNA reads TGTGCCAGCAGCTCCCGAACAGGGTCCCCAACCTACGAGCAGTACTTC.